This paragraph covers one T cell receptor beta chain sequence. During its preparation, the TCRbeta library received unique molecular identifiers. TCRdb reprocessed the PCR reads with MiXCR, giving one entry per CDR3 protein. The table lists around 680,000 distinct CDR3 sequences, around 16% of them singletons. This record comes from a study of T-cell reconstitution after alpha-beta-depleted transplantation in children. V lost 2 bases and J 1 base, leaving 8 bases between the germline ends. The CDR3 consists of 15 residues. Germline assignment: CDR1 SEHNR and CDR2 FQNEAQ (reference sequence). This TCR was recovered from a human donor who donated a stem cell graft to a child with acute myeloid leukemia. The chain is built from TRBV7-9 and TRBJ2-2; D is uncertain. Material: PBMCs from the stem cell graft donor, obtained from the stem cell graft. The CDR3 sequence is CASSLHSVNTGELFF. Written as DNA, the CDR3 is TGTGCCAGCAGCTTACACAGTGTGAACACCGGGGAGCTGTTTTTT.